This T cell receptor beta chain was profiled in a study of blood T cell repertoires in COVID-19. Self-reported history from a screening survey and questionnaire set each donor's cohort. This CDR3 region has 13 residues. CDR1 is SGHRS and CDR2 is YFSETQ in the germline V gene. V gave up 2 bases and J gave up 1 base, with 6 bases separating them. Some clones are missing from TCRdb's copy, which holds only in-frame ones; the method was immunoSEQ multiplex PCR. In the table there are 150,000 to 200,000 clones, 76% of which are singletons. The V gene is TRBV5-1, the J gene TRBJ1-1; D might be TRBD1 (5 bases). This TCR derives from a woman aged 45 to 65 with acute COVID-19. The sequencing sample was made of PBMCs or T cells enriched from blood (not recorded which). This CDR3 is CASSFTGNTEAFF. CDR3 nucleotide sequence: TGCGCCAGCAGCTTCACAGGGAACACTGAAGCTTTCTTT. The complete variable domain, with remaining parts taken from reference TRBV5-1 and TRBJ1-1, reads KAGVTQTPRYLIKTRGQQVTLSCSPISGHRSVSWYQQTPGQGLQFLFEYFSETQRNKGNFPGRFSGRQFSNSRSEMNVSTLELGDSALYLCASSFTGNTEAFFGQGTRLTVV.